Included here is one T cell receptor (beta chain) sequence, with context. Its cognate antigen is unknown. Survey level was the resolution at which the v3.0 immunoSEQ assay ran. Only in-frame clones appear in the TCRdb table, and some are missing; sequencing was by immunoSEQ multiplex PCR. The data show 25,000 to 35,000 clones, approximately 88% seen once. The data were taken from a study of long-term antiretroviral therapy in people with HIV. Study-wide results and limits: Controls showed broader CDR3 length ranges than did the HIV repertoires.

The CDR3 extends over 15 amino acids. The germline V gene encodes CDR1 MDHEN and CDR2 SYDVKM. V was shortened by 4 bases and J by 1 base, with 10 bases between the two germline ends. The clonotype comes from a man aged 25 to 45 with HIV. Sample: unsorted PBMCs, taken 2.7 to 2.9 years after starting antiretroviral therapy. The V call is TRBV28, the J call TRBJ2-2; no firm D call. The chain's CDR3 is CASSWIVMNTGELFF. Written as DNA, the CDR3 is TGTGCCAGCAGTTGGATTGTCATGAACACCGGGGAGCTGTTTTTT. Full variable domain (outside the CDR3, taken from reference TRBV28 and TRBJ2-2): DVKVTQSSRYLVKRTGEKVFLECVQDMDHENMFWYRQDPGLGLRLIYFSYDVKMKEKGDIPEGYSVSREKKERFSLILESASTNQTSMYLCASSWIVMNTGELFFGEGSRLTVL.